The sequence of this T cell receptor beta chain was determined in a study of response to subunit inactivated influenza vaccine. This CDR3 is built from 18 residues. The V and J ends lost 3 bases and 2 bases respectively, with 17 bases between them. Germline loops: CDR1 LGHNA, CDR2 YSLEER. TCRdb reanalysed the RT-PCR reads using MiXCR and keeps one entry per CDR3 protein. This sample has 450,000 to 600,000 distinct CDR3 sequences, with around 8% found just once. The study, taken as a whole, reports: A suggestion made by the authors is that each seasonal influenza vaccination recruits few new T cells.

This clonotype was detected a few times. Its antigen is undetermined. The receptor was isolated from a man between 50 and 69 years old who received an inactivated influenza vaccine. The rearrangement links TRBV4-3 to TRBJ2-6; D is unresolved. Sequenced here: PBMCs from blood, sampled about 24 months after vaccination. The CDR3 DNA sequence: TGCGCCAGCAGCCAGGAAGGTCCGGGTATAGCTGGGGCCAACGTCCTGACTTTC. Amino acid sequence: CASSQEGPGIAGANVLTF.